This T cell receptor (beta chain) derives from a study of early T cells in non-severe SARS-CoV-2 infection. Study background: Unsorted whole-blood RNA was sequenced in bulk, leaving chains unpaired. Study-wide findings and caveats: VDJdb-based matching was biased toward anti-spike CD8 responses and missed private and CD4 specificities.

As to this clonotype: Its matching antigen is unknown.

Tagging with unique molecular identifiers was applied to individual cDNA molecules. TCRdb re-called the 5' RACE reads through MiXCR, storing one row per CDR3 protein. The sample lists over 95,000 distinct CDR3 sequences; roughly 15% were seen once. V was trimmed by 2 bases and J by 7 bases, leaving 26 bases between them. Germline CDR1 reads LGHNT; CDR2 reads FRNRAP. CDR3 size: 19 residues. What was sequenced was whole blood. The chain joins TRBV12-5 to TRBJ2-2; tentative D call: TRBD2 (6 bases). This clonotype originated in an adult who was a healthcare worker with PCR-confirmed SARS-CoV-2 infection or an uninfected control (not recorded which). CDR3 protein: CASGLTPLGGQRWSGELFF. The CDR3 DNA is TGTGCTAGTGGTTTGACACCGCTGGGAGGCCAGCGGTGGAGCGGGGAGCTGTTTTTT.